The 17 T cell receptor beta chains presented below share a single source sample, sequenced in a study of cytomegalovirus exposure and HLA in healthy donors. This PCR relied on a set of 60 Vbeta primers and 13 Jbeta primers. Assay: immunoSEQ multiplex PCR; the TCRdb copy retains only in-frame clones and omits some. This sample has about 200,000 clones, with about 82% found just once. Material: PBMCs. The receptors here all came from a woman between 50 and 59 years old in good health and CMV-seronegative.

This clone was picked up a small number of times. The V call is TRBV5-4, the J call TRBJ1-4; D perhaps matches TRBD1 (5 bases). The CDR3 is 14 amino acids. V dropped 3 bases and J dropped 6 bases, with 12 bases sitting between them. Germline V gives CDR1 SGHNT, CDR2 YYREEE (reference sequence). CDR3 protein: CASSSTGQDEKLFF. The CDR3 nucleotides read TGTGCCAGCAGCTCTACCGGACAAGATGAAAAACTGTTTTTT.

This chain links TRBV4-2 with TRBJ2-7; a weak D match, TRBD1 (5 bases). Between the trimmed V and J ends, which lost 0 bases and 3 bases, there was a span of 9 bases. CDR1 is LGHNA, CDR2 YNFKEQ, per germline. The CDR3 runs 14 residues. CDR3 in DNA: TGTGCCAGCAGCCAAGAAGGGGTCAGCTACGAGCAGTACTTC. Its protein is CASSQEGVSYEQYF.

As for this clone: At one of its ends the junction is not consistent with the germline gene, which may arise from a read error. This CDR3 is also generated by other DNA sequences in the sample. The V gene is TRBV9, the J gene TRBJ2-7; 9 positions match TRBD1. Germline CDR1 and CDR2: SGDLS and YYNGEE. The CDR3 consists of 16 residues. DNA for the CDR3: TGTGCCAGCCTCCCAGAGCGGGACAGGGTGTTGGACGAGCAGTACTTT. Residues: CASLPERDRVLDEQYF. Based on the CDR3 plus reference TRBV9 and TRBJ2-7, the full variable domain is DSGVTQTPKHLITATGQRVTLRCSPRSGDLSVYWYQQSLDQGLQFLIQYYNGEERAKGNILERFSAQQFPDLHSELNLSSLELGDSALYFCASLPERDRVLDEQYFGPGTRLTVT.

The gene calls are TRBV6-6 and TRBJ1-1; D is undetermined. The CDR3 runs 16 residues. Germline-derived CDR1 and CDR2 are MNHNY and SVGAGI (reference sequence). Trimming shortened V by 6 bases and J by 1 base, and 18 bases separated the two germline ends. The CDR3 DNA follows: TGTGCCAGCAGCCCCTCTGGGGTACGGGGGAACACTGAAGCTTTCTTT. It translates to CASSPSGVRGNTEAFF.

The chain carries TRBV10-3 and TRBJ2-1; maybe TRBD1 (6 bases). Looked up from germline, CDR1 is ENHRY and CDR2 is SYGVKD. This CDR3 contains 19 residues. Between the trimmed V and J ends, which lost 3 bases and 1 base, there was a span of 22 bases. CDR3 in amino acids: CAISDFGGRTDGSYNEQFF. CDR3 sequence (DNA): TGTGCCATCAGTGACTTCGGAGGCCGGACAGACGGGTCCTACAATGAGCAGTTCTTC.

This clone was detected once. J is TRBJ2-3 and V is TRBV6-5; the match to TRBD1 covers 8 bases. This CDR3 is 15 amino acids long. V gave up 5 bases and J gave up 0 bases; unmatched junction bases: 4. The germline CDR1 and CDR2 sequences are MNHEY and SVGAGI. CDR3 sequence reads: CASSAGGYSTDTQYF. CDR3 DNA: TGTGCCAGCAGTGCAGGGGGCTATAGCACAGATACGCAGTATTTT.

The J gene is TRBJ2-3, the V gene TRBV5-1; 7 positions match TRBD2. The CDR3 contains 15 residues. V shed 0 bases, J shed 2 bases, and the junction held 3 bases outside the gene matches. Germline V lookup: CDR1 SGHRS, CDR2 YFSETQ. As DNA, the CDR3 is TGCGCCAGCAGCTTGGCCGGGGGGTCCACAGATACGCAGTATTTT. Its protein product is CASSLAGGSTDTQYF.

The CDR3 sequence: CSASGTNHEQFF. The CDR3 nucleotides read TGCAGCGCAAGCGGGACGAACCATGAGCAGTTCTTC. The rearrangement uses TRBV29-1 and TRBJ2-1, with 7 bases lining up with TRBD2. V lost 7 bases to trimming and J lost 8 bases; unmatched junction nucleotides: 8. The CDR3 length is 12 residues. Germline V gene lookup returns CDR1 SQVTM and CDR2 ANQGSEA.

This chain links TRBV5-4 with TRBJ2-7; possible D gene TRBD2, 6 bases. V lost 3 bases to trimming and J lost 3 bases, with 16 bases between them. CDR3 length: 15 amino acids. From germline, CDR1 is SGHNT and CDR2 YYREEE (reference sequence). CDR3 in amino acids: CASSWDSRGIYEQYF. The CDR3 DNA is TGTGCCAGCAGCTGGGACTCCCGGGGGATCTACGAGCAGTACTTC.

This sequence joins TRBV7-8 and TRBJ2-2, with 8 bases identical to TRBD2. Germline assignment: CDR1 SGHVS and CDR2 FQNEAQ. The CDR3 sequence is 16 residues long. The V gene end was trimmed by 2 bases and the J gene end by 6 bases; junction bases not matched to a gene: 8. CDR3 residues: CASSLSTSVLAGELFF. CDR3 DNA: TGTGCCAGCAGCTTATCGACTAGCGTTTTAGCCGGGGAGCTGTTTTTT.

In this sample, this clone turned up a few times. The chain recombines TRBV6-5 with TRBJ1-5; D remains ambiguous. The germline CDR1 and CDR2 sequences are MNHEY and SVGAGI. The V end was cut by 4 bases, the J end by 6 bases, with 16 bases between. CDR3 size: 15 residues. DNA of the CDR3: TGTGCCAGCAGTTCCAGGCCAAGTTCAGCTCAGCCCCAGCATTTT. This encodes CASSSRPSSAQPQHF.

In DNA, the CDR3 is TGTGCCAGCAGGGGACTAGCGGGAACCTCGACAGATACGCAGTATTTT. Protein: CASRGLAGTSTDTQYF. The chain couples TRBV6-6 to TRBJ2-3, with TRBD2 matching 13 bases. The V gene's germline CDR1 is MNHNY and CDR2 SVGAGI (reference sequence). This CDR3 is built from 16 residues. Trimming took 6 bases from V and 3 from J; bases not matched to a gene: 6.

V gene TRBV5-1 combines with J gene TRBJ2-2, with 7 bases that match TRBD1. CDR1 and CDR2 from the germline V gene are SGHRS and YFSETQ. CDR3 length: 14 amino acids. V gave up 9 bases and J gave up 2 bases; unmatched junction bases: 7. The CDR3 coding sequence is TGCGCCACCCGAGGACAGGCTAACACCGGGGAGCTGTTTTTT. Amino acids: CATRGQANTGELFF.

This clone was seen only a few times. This same CDR3 is encoded by further DNA sequences in the sample. This sequence joins TRBV5-1 and TRBJ2-7; D gene unclear. Trimming shortened V by 4 bases and J by 6 bases, and 8 bases separated the two germline ends. CDR1 is SGHRS, CDR2 YFSETQ, per germline. The CDR3 is made up of 11 amino acids. CDR3 nucleotides: TGCGCCAGCAGCCCCGGTGGCGAGCAGTACTTC. This translates into CASSPGGEQYF.

This chain connects TRBV15 to TRBJ2-1; tentatively, D is TRBD2 (7 bases). Germline V gives CDR1 LNHNV, CDR2 YYDKDF (reference sequence). The CDR3 is 15 residues long. Trimming shortened V by 1 base and J by 7 bases, and 14 bases separated the two germline ends. CDR3 DNA sequence: TGTGCCACCAGCAGAGGAGGGGGGGCTGGGAATGAGCAGTTCTTC. This gives the protein CATSRGGGAGNEQFF.

The chain links TRBV10-3 to TRBJ2-7, with TRBD1 matching over 9 bases. V gave up 5 bases and J gave up 6 bases; unmatched junction bases: 8. The CDR3 runs 14 residues. CDR1 ENHRY and CDR2 SYGVKD come from the germline V gene. DNA of the CDR3: TGTGCCATCAGTTTACAGGGGGCGCAGATCGAGCAGTACTTC. This encodes CAISLQGAQIEQYF.

The rearrangement joins TRBV7-9 to TRBJ1-5; TRBD1 matches 12 bases. The CDR3 has 16 amino acids. The germline CDR1 and CDR2 sequences are SEHNR and FQNEAQ (reference sequence). Trimming at V came to 6 bases and at J to 3 bases, leaving 6 bases not matched to a gene. This CDR3 is CASSRGTGGNNQPQHF. The CDR3 DNA reads as TGTGCCAGCAGTAGAGGGACAGGGGGCAACAATCAGCCCCAGCATTTT. The full variable domain, rest sourced from reference TRBV7-9 and TRBJ1-5, is DTGVSQNPRHKITKRGQNVTFRCDPISEHNRLYWYRQTLGQGPEFLTYFQNEAQLEKSRLLSDRFSAERPKGSFSTLEIQRTEQGDSAMYLCASSRGTGGNNQPQHFGDGTRLSIL.